These 8 T cell receptor beta chains were sequenced from one sample in a study of cytomegalovirus exposure and HLA in healthy donors. The PCR made use of 60 Vbeta and 13 Jbeta primers. The method was immunoSEQ multiplex PCR; TCRdb's version includes in-frame clones alone and lacks a portion of them. The top ten hold more than 8.5% of the sample, which has about 43,000 clones, 50% to 75% seen once. Source material: PBMCs. The receptor source for this set is a human donor in good health.

The rearrangement uses TRBV5-8 and TRBJ2-2; the D is unclear. V lost 0 bases to trimming and J lost 1 base, with 7 bases between them. The length of the CDR3 is 15 residues. Germline V gene lookup returns CDR1 SGHTS and CDR2 YDEGEE. This chain's CDR3 is CASSLVRGNTGELFF. CDR3 in DNA: TGTGCCAGCAGCTTGGTCAGAGGGAACACCGGGGAGCTGTTTTTT.

V gene TRBV5-8 combines with J gene TRBJ2-3; 13 bases line up with TRBD2. Germline trimming cut 4 bases from V and 4 bases from J; bases unmatched to any gene: 9. The CDR3 spans 17 residues. From germline, CDR1 is SGHTS and CDR2 YDEGEE. CDR3 region: CASSLGLAGIVADTQYF. In nucleotides, the CDR3 is TGTGCCAGCAGCCTGGGACTAGCGGGGATAGTAGCAGATACGCAGTATTTT.

The V and J genes are TRBV4-1 and TRBJ1-2, with TRBD1 matching over 9 bases. Losses at the gene ends were 0 bases for V and 6 bases for J; bases not matched to a gene: 2. The CDR3 has 14 amino acids. Germline CDR1 MGHRA, CDR2 YSYEKL. The CDR3 DNA sequence: TGCGCCAGCAGCCAAGAAAGGACAGGGGATGGCTACACCTTC. Translating it yields CASSQERTGDGYTF.

The chain joins TRBV29-1 to TRBJ2-7; TRBD1 agrees at 7 bases. CDR3 size: 12 residues. The germline V gene has CDR1 SQVTM and CDR2 ANQGSEA. V lost 6 bases, J lost 0 bases, and 2 bases stayed unmatched. Here the CDR3 DNA reads TGCAGCGTCCGGGACAGCTCCTACGAGCAGTACTTC. Residues: CSVRDSSYEQYF.

J is TRBJ2-5 and V is TRBV10-3; tentative D call: TRBD1 (8 bases). Germline-derived CDR1 and CDR2 are ENHRY and SYGVKD. This CDR3 has 15 residues. The V and J ends lost 6 bases and 4 bases respectively, with 18 bases between them. The CDR3 bases are TGTGCCATCAGCCTCCTGACAGGGGAGGGAGAGACCCAGTACTTC. Its protein product is CAISLLTGEGETQYF.

The V and J genes are TRBV7-6 and TRBJ2-2, with D perhaps TRBD1 (6 bases). The CDR3 runs to 16 residues. The V and J ends lost 6 bases and 2 bases respectively, with 16 bases between them. The V gene's germline CDR1 is SGHVS and CDR2 FNYEAQ. The CDR3 DNA reads TGTGCCAGCAGTCATGGGGGCTCCGCTAACACCGGGGAGCTGTTTTTT. This encodes CASSHGGSANTGELFF. The full variable domain, with the rest looked up from reference TRBV7-6 and TRBJ2-2, is GAGVSQSPRYKVTKRGQDVALRCDPISGHVSLYWYRQALGQGPEFLTYFNYEAQQDKSGLPNDRFSAERPEGSISTLTIQRTEQRDSAMYRCASSHGGSANTGELFFGEGSRLTVL.

In its sample, this clone was seen once. The rearrangement uses TRBV7-9 and TRBJ2-5, with D tentatively TRBD1 (5 bases). V lost 3 bases, J lost 0 bases, and 8 bases lay in between. CDR1 is SEHNR and CDR2 is FQNEAQ in the germline V gene (reference sequence). The CDR3 totals 14 residues. The CDR3 spells CASSFLQDQETQYF. CDR3 DNA: TGTGCCAGCAGCTTCTTACAGGACCAAGAGACCCAGTACTTC.

V gene TRBV6-4 combines with J gene TRBJ2-7, with D possibly TRBD2 on 6 matching bases. Germline CDR1 and CDR2: MRHNA and SNTAGT. The length of the CDR3 is 15 residues. Deletions cut 4 bases from V and 3 bases from J, with 16 bases between. This chain's CDR3 is CASSGRRAGDYEQYF. CDR3 nucleotides: TGTGCCAGCAGTGGGAGGAGGGCCGGGGACTACGAGCAGTACTTC.